The present entry profiles one T cell receptor beta chain with its context. This clonotype showed up many times. Its antigen is not yet known. Base-call qualities are not available, and no considerably larger clone is one nucleotide away. These data are taken from a study of T cells in Graves' hyperthyroidism and ophthalmopathy (dated by TCRdb to between 2018 and 2021). In terms of the full investigation: Peripheral blood samples were taken at initial diagnosis, before any treatment was given. TCR V-J signatures able to tell the groups apart were searched for in a discovery cohort of approximately 95 patients, of whom 40 to 45 had Graves' ophthalmopathy and around 57 had stable Graves' hyperthyroidism. Whether ophthalmopathy could be predicted prospectively was tested in an independent validation cohort made up of 18 to 20 hyperthyroidism patients plus 17 patients who later progressed to ophthalmopathy. The 75 to 100 discovery patients were randomly split 7:3 into training and test sets. In addition, the study compared T-cell repertoires in thyroid tissue and in blood from about six Graves' hyperthyroidism patients. Following sampling, methimazole starting at 30 mg daily was given to hyperthyroidism patients, and high-dose intravenous methylprednisolone was given to ophthalmopathy patients. TCR Vbeta CDR3 sequencing of some 140 peripheral blood samples (about 45 ophthalmopathy, 75 hyperthyroidism and some 17 progressor patients) is reported in the paper. Study-wide conclusions, independent of this receptor: Most expanded thyroid clonotypes (frequency above 0.001) were also detected in blood, suggesting blood repertoires may reflect thyroid immune responses. In cross-validation, a model built on a 13 V-J signature told ophthalmopathy apart from stable hyperthyroidism with approximately 90% sensitivity and about 81% specificity, and in testing the same model reached 80%/75%. In validation, progression to ophthalmopathy was predicted by the model with roughly 71% sensitivity and under 85% specificity, a median of about 6.4 months before onset. Sample size was not statistically predetermined, and blinding of investigators to group allocation was not performed.

Ophthalmopathy patients had moderately to severely active disease, Clinical Activity Score of at least 3, NOSPECS grade of at least 4, and duration under 3 months. Exclusion was applied to patients with uncontrolled infections, other autoimmune diseases, pregnancy or lactation. Diagnoses relied on clinical symptoms, serum thyroxine and TRAb, thyroid ultrasound and orbital computed tomography. PBMCs were separated from roughly 10 ml of fresh peripheral blood using Ficoll-Paque density gradient centrifugation. Total RNA was extracted with Trizol reagent, and quality was checked on an Agilent 2100 Bioanalyzer. Deletion took 3 bases off V and 4 bases off J, with a span of 9 bases between the germline ends. Reading from cysteine to phenylalanine, the CDR3 counts 13 amino acids. Of the read, only the CDR3 DNA is kept; its 39 bases are in frame from base 1. The TCR beta CDR3 regions were amplified from RNA transcripts. The TCR CDR3 was subjected to a first round of RT-PCR using the HTBI primer set and the Qiagen OneStep RT-PCR kit. The libraries were constructed in a second round of multiplex PCR and then size-selected and purified. Sequencing of the libraries was done on an Illumina HiSeq2000 using paired-end 100 bp reads. Regarding the original processing steps: SOAPnuke was used to process the raw data, with reads discarded if the reads contained adapters or uncalled bases, had a mean Phred below 15, or lacked an exact constant-primer or identifier match. COPE v1.2.5 was used to merge the high-quality paired reads, and each unique nucleotide sequence was defined as a clonotype. MiTCR v1.1 was used to align the clonotypes against IMGT TRBV, TRBD and TRBJ reference segments. Analysis was restricted to V-J combinations with a frequency above 0.0001, which covered 98% to 99.2% of repertoires. A TCS score was defined as the ratio of F50 (clonal expansion) to E x V (chaos), with BLOSUM62-based TCRdist applied between CDR3 peptides within each V-J. Welch's t-statistics and random forest reduced 514 V-J features to about 13, which were used in a naive Bayes classifier (R e1071). The Morisita-Horn index was used to measure how similar the thyroid and blood repertoires were. The public sequencing data were trimmed at Q25 with fastp and processed into clonotypes with MiXCR by TCRdb, which kept only in-frame beta chains. Each CDR3 protein gets just one entry, which takes the most common genes and DNA from the rows behind it. TCRdb's processing, not the authors' own work, is the source of the V and J calls. Counted in this sample were fewer than 650,000 distinct CDR3 sequences; roughly 15% of them appeared once. The leading ten clones occupy around 4.1% of the sample.

The clonotype originates from a woman aged 35 to 49 with Graves' ophthalmopathy. The receptor chain draws on TRBV12-3 or TRBV12-4 and TRBJ2-5; the D gene assignment is ambiguous. Input material: blood. The sequenced DNA: TGTGCCAGCAGTTTTCAAATGGGAGAGACCCAGTACTTC. The encoded protein is CASSFQMGETQYF.